The following is a TCR beta chain sequence with its context. The antigen is not known. One junction end does not reproduce the germline sequence, and a read error may be involved. Samples had at least 7 million PBMCs isolated from them. This record comes from a study of blood T cells in healthy people across ages. A second PCR of about 6 to 11 cycles used a sample-barcoded 5' primer and a J-beta primer mix. Each cDNA molecule was tagged by a template-switch adaptor with 12 random nucleotides. TCRdb re-derived calls from the 5' RACE reads in MiXCR, one entry per CDR3 protein. In the table there are around 1,900,000 distinct CDR3 sequences, about 39% of which are singletons. Findings and limits, study-wide: As naive T cell percentage varied, TCR beta diversity correlated strongly with it.

This CDR3 has 13 amino acids. This receptor was obtained from a human donor in good health. Sample: blood. The J gene is TRBJ2-3, the V gene TRBV12-3 or TRBV12-4; 10 bases are shared with TRBD2. CDR3 residues: CASRGTSADAQYF. In DNA form, the CDR3 reads TGTGCCAGCAGAGGGACTAGCGCAGATGCGCAGTATTTT.